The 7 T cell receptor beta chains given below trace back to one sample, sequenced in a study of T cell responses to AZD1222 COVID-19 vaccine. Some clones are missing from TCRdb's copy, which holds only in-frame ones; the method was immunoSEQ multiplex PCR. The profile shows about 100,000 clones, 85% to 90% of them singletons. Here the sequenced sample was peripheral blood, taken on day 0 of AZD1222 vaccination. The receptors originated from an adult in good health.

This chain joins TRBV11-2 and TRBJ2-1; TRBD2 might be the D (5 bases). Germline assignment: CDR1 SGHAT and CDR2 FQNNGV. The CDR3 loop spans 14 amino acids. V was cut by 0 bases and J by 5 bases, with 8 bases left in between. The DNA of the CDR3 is TGTGCCAGCAGCTTAGATGGACTTCACAATGAGCAGTTCTTC. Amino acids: CASSLDGLHNEQFF.

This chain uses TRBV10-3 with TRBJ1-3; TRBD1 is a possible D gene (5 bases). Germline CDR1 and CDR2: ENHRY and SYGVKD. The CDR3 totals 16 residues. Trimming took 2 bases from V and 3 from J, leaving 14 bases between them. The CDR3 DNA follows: TGTGCCATCAGTGAGGCAACAGGAGCAGGTGGAAACACCATATATTTT. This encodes CAISEATGAGGNTIYF.

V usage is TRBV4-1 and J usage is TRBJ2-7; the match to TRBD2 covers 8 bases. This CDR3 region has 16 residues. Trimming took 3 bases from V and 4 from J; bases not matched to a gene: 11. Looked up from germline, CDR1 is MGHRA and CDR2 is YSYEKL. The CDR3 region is CASSHLFPGLGYEQYF. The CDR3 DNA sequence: TGCGCCAGCAGCCACTTATTTCCGGGACTAGGTTACGAGCAGTACTTC.

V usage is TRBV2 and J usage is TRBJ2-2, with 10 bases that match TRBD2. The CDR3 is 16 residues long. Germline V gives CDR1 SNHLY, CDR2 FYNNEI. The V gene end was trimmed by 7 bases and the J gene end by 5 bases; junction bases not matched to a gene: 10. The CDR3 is CASTKSGGAGTGELFF. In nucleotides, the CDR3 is TGTGCCAGCACTAAGAGCGGGGGGGCCGGAACCGGGGAGCTGTTTTTT. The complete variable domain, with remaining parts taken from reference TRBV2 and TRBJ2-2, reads EPEVTQTPSHQVTQMGQEVILRCVPISNHLYFYWYRQILGQKVEFLVSFYNNEISEKSEIFDDQFSVERPDGSNFTLKIRSTKLEDSAMYFCASTKSGGAGTGELFFGEGSRLTVL.

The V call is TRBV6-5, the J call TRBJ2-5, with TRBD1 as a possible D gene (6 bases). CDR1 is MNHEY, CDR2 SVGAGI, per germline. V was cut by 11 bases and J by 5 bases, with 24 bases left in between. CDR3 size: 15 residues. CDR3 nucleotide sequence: TGTGCCGGCACTCACCGGGACAACCCGGGGGAGACCCAGTACTTC. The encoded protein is CAGTHRDNPGETQYF.

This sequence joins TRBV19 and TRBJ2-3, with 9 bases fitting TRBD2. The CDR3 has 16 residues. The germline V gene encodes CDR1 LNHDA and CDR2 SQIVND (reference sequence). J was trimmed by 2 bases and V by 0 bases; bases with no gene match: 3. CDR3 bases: TGTGCCAGTAGTATAGAGACTAGCGGCTACACAGATACGCAGTATTTT. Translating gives CASSIETSGYTDTQYF. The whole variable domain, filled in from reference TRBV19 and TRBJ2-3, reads DGGITQSPKYLFRKEGQNVTLSCEQNLNHDAMYWYRQDPGQGLRLIYYSQIVNDFQKGDIAEGYSVSREKKESFPLTVTSAQKNPTAFYLCASSIETSGYTDTQYFGPGTRLTVL.

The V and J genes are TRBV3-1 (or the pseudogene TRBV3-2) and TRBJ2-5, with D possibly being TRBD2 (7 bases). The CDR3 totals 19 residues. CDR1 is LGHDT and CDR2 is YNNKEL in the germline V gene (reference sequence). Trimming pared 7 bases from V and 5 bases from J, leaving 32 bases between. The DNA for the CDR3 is TGTGCCAGCACCCCTGAAGAGGGGGTAGTGGGAGGGTTTCGGGAGACCCAGTACTTC. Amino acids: CASTPEEGVVGGFRETQYF.